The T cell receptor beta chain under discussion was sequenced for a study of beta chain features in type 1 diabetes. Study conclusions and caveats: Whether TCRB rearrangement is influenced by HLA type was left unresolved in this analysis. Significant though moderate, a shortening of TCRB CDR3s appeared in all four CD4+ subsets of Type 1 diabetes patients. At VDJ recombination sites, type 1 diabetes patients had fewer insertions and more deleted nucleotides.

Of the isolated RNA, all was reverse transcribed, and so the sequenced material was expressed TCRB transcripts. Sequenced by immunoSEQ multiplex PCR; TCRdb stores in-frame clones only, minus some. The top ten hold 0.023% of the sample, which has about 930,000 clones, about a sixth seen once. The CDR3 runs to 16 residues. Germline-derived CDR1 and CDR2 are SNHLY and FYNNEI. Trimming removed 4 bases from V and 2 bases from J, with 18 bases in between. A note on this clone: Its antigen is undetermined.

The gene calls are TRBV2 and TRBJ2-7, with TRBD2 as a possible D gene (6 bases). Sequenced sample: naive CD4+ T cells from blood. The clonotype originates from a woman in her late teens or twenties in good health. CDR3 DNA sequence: TGTGCCAGCAGTGTACCGGCGCTGGGGAGGACCTACGAGCAGTACTTC. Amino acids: CASSVPALGRTYEQYF.